Sequencing of this T cell receptor (beta chain) was carried out in a study of cytomegalovirus exposure and HLA in healthy donors. PCR amplification relied on 60 Vbeta primers (plus 13 Jbeta primers). Data came from immunoSEQ multiplex PCR; TCRdb stores just in-frame clones and leaves some out. This table holds approximately 100,000 clones, more than 65% found once. The study's findings and limits: Testing in vitro showed a few CMV-associated chains specific for CMV antigens. TCR beta chains associated with HLA were, in a later analysis, more clonally expanded than equally common others.

The CDR3 is made up of 12 amino acids. Germline V gene data show CDR1 as SGHRS and CDR2 as YFSETQ. To note about this clone: Antigen specificity is unknown. An end of the junction does not agree with germline; a read error may underlie this.

Sequencing input: PBMCs. The TCR originated in a woman between 18 and 29 years old in good health and CMV-seronegative. The V gene is TRBV5-1, the J gene TRBJ1-2; the match to TRBD1 covers 9 bases. The CDR3 nucleotides are TGCGCCAGCAGCTTGTCGACAGGGGGGTTCGTCTTC. It is translated as CASSLSTGGFVF.